This T cell receptor beta chain is from a study of blood T cells in healthy people across ages. A sample-barcoded 5' primer and a J-beta primer mix were used in a second PCR of about 7 to 11 cycles. Using its own MiXCR run on the 5' RACE reads, TCRdb lists one record per CDR3 protein. The repertoire holds 500,000 to 650,000 distinct CDR3 sequences, about 28% seen once, with approximately 3.6% in the top ten. Germline CDR1 and CDR2: LNHDA and SQIVND (reference sequence). The CDR3 sequence is 15 residues long. V was cut by 0 bases and J by 6 bases, with 12 bases left in between. Only a few counts were recorded for this clonotype. This sample was shared with a second study, whose subject was T cells of mothers and their children.

The chain carries TRBV19 and TRBJ2-1; tentatively, D is TRBD2 (6 bases). The TCR was taken from a boy aged 2-9 years in good health. Sequenced input: blood. In DNA form, the CDR3 reads TGTGCCAGTAGTATAGATCTAGGACTATCCAATGAGCAGTTCTTC. It encodes CASSIDLGLSNEQFF.